The 18 T cell receptor beta chains in this list originate from one sample, sequenced in a study of T-cell reconstitution after alpha-beta-depleted transplantation in children. Library preparation (for TCRbeta) was performed with unique molecular identifiers. Each CDR3 protein gets one entry after TCRdb re-called the PCR reads with MiXCR. This sample has over 100,000 distinct CDR3 sequences; around a tenth occur once, and the top ten carry under 35%. The source was PBMCs, collected before TCRalphabeta/CD19-depleted stem cell transplant. The receptors come from a boy aged 2 to 9 with acute lymphoblastic leukemia, due to receive a stem cell transplant.

This clonotype was picked up a small number of times. The chain links TRBV11-2 to TRBJ2-3; TRBD2 matches at 14 bases. CDR3 length equals 18 residues. Losses at the gene ends were 6 bases for V and 2 bases for J; bases not matched to a gene: 10. Looked up from germline, CDR1 is SGHAT and CDR2 is FQNNGV. The CDR3 DNA reads as TGTGCCAGCAGTTCCGGGACTAGCGGGAGAAGCCCCACAGATACGCAGTATTTT. Protein sequence: CASSSGTSGRSPTDTQYF.

This clonotype occurred a few times. The chain uses TRBV5-1 and TRBJ1-1; 7 bases align to TRBD1. CDR1 is SGHRS and CDR2 is YFSETQ in the germline V gene. With 4 bases clipped from V and 0 bases from J, the junction kept 6 bases outside the gene matches. CDR3 size: 15 residues. The CDR3 is CASSGTTGMNTEAFF. The DNA of the CDR3 is TGCGCCAGCAGCGGAACGACAGGGATGAACACTGAAGCTTTCTTT.

This clonotype was recorded at least ten times. The chain links TRBV3-1 to TRBJ2-7; 13 positions match TRBD2. The CDR3 is 16 amino acids. The germline CDR1 and CDR2 sequences are LGHDT and YNNKEL (reference sequence). With 5 bases clipped from V and 0 bases from J, the junction kept 4 bases outside the gene matches. CDR3 residues: CASSLLAGGPSYEQYF. The CDR3 DNA reads as TGTGCCAGCAGCTTACTAGCGGGAGGGCCCTCCTACGAGCAGTACTTC.

The J gene is TRBJ1-1, the V gene TRBV6-1; no clear D gene. The CDR3 contains 11 residues. Trimming left V 7 bases short and J 1 base short, with 4 bases between. Germline CDR1 reads MNHNS; CDR2 reads SASEGT. The CDR3 protein is CASKWNTEAFF. DNA of the CDR3: TGTGCCAGCAAGTGGAACACTGAAGCTTTCTTT.

This clonotype was detected only a few times. V usage is TRBV28 and J usage is TRBJ1-3; D is undetermined. The CDR3 covers 15 residues. Germline CDR1 and CDR2: MDHEN and SYDVKM. Deletions cut 5 bases from V and 0 bases from J, with 11 bases between. The CDR3 loop is CASSLPWSSGNTIYF. The DNA of the CDR3 is TGTGCCAGCAGTCTCCCCTGGTCCTCTGGAAACACCATATATTTT.

This chain links TRBV5-1 with TRBJ2-7, with D possibly TRBD1 on 5 matching bases. Germline V CDR1 and CDR2: SGHRS, YFSETQ. The length of the CDR3 is 14 residues. Trimming cost V 2 bases and J 0 bases, with 9 bases left between them. The DNA for the CDR3 is TGCGCCAGCAGCTTTATCCAGGGCTCCTACGAGCAGTACTTC. Translating gives CASSFIQGSYEQYF.

This clonotype was seen ten or more times. This rearrangement joins TRBV5-1 to TRBJ2-3, with 8 bases aligning to TRBD2. Germline V gene lookup returns CDR1 SGHRS and CDR2 YFSETQ. There are 16 residues in the CDR3. V dropped 0 bases and J dropped 4; count of bases not matched to a gene: 7. CDR3 sequence reads: CASSLAFAGGADTQYF. CDR3 coding DNA: TGCGCCAGCAGCTTGGCCTTTGCGGGAGGCGCAGATACGCAGTATTTT.

The rearrangement uses TRBV7-3 and TRBJ2-1, with TRBD2 identical over 7 bases. The germline gives CDR1 SGHTA, CDR2 FQGTGA. V shed 1 base and J 2 bases; nucleotides not matched to a gene: 17. This CDR3 has 20 amino acids. The CDR3 protein is CASSLRIGLADLLAYNEQFF. DNA for the CDR3: TGTGCCAGCAGCTTAAGGATAGGGCTAGCGGATCTACTTGCCTACAATGAGCAGTTCTTC. Combining the CDR3 with reference TRBV7-3 and TRBJ2-1 gives the whole variable domain GAGVSQTPSNKVTEKGKYVELRCDPISGHTALYWYRQSLGQGPEFLIYFQGTGAADDSGLPNDRFFAVRPEGSVSTLKIQRTERGDSAVYLCASSLRIGLADLLAYNEQFFGPGTRLTVL.

The sample holds many counts of this clonotype. Compared with germline, one end of the junction differs, possibly owing to a read error. V is TRBV27 and J is TRBJ1-4; 8 bases map to TRBD1. The CDR3 spans 14 residues. CDR1 MNHEY and CDR2 SMNVEV come from the germline V gene (reference sequence). In DNA, the CDR3 is TGTGCCAGCAGTTTCCAGGGGGCTAACGAAAAACTGTTTTTT. Translating it yields CASSFQGANEKLFF.

This clonotype was observed a few times. The V and J genes are TRBV5-1 and TRBJ2-7, with unresolved D. The CDR3 runs to 13 residues. Trimming removed 0 bases from V and 5 bases from J, with 9 bases in between. The germline V gene has CDR1 SGHRS and CDR2 YFSETQ. The CDR3 bases are TGCGCCAGCAGCTTGGCGGCTTCGGACGAGCAGTACTTC. This gives the protein CASSLAASDEQYF.

This clonotype turned up a few times. The rearrangement joins TRBV11-1 to TRBJ2-1; TRBD2 aligns across 13 bases. Germline CDR1 is SGHAT and CDR2 is FQDESV (reference sequence). This CDR3 region has 19 residues. The J segment lost 0 bases and the V segment lost 4 bases, leaving 9 bases of the junction unmatched. The CDR3 DNA reads TGTGCCAGCAGCTCACCGGGACTAGCGGGGAAGAACTCCTACAATGAGCAGTTCTTC. Protein: CASSSPGLAGKNSYNEQFF.

The sample holds many counts of this clonotype. The chain is built from TRBV20-1 and TRBJ2-3; 10 bases are a match to TRBD2. This CDR3 contains 13 residues. Trimming took 5 bases from V and 4 from J; bases not matched to a gene: 3. Germline lookup yields CDR1 DFQATT and CDR2 SNEGSKA (reference sequence). This chain's CDR3 is CSALAGGADTQYF. The CDR3 nucleotides read TGCAGTGCTTTAGCGGGAGGTGCAGATACGCAGTATTTT.

The sample holds many counts of this clonotype. The chain has TRBV7-8 and TRBJ2-1; 7 nucleotides match TRBD1. The CDR3 is made up of 14 amino acids. V trimming: 4 bases; J trimming: 5 bases; junction bases outside the gene matches: 5. Germline V gene data show CDR1 as SGHVS and CDR2 as FQNEAQ. The CDR3 spells CASSSNTGDNEQFF. CDR3 DNA sequence: TGTGCCAGCAGCTCCAATACAGGGGACAATGAGCAGTTCTTC. Full variable domain (rest looked up from reference TRBV7-8 and TRBJ2-1): GAGVSQSPRYKVAKRGQDVALRCDPISGHVSLFWYQQALGQGPEFLTYFQNEAQLDKSGLPSDRFFAERPEGSVSTLKIQRTQQEDSAVYLCASSSNTGDNEQFFGPGTRLTVL.

This chain joins TRBV6-2 or TRBV6-3 and TRBJ2-6; D tentatively fits TRBD1 or TRBD2 (5 bases each). Trimming removed 8 bases at V and 0 bases at J, with 29 bases between. The CDR3 totals 21 residues. Germline V CDR1 and CDR2: MNHEY, SVGEGT. CDR3 coding DNA: TGTGCCAGCCCCCCGGTTAGGGGAGTAGGGCTCTCTTGCTCTGGGGCCAACGTCCTGACTTTC. Translation: CASPPVRGVGLSCSGANVLTF.

This clonotype was detected a few times. The rearrangement uses TRBV7-2 and TRBJ1-1; D remains unclear. This CDR3 spans 13 amino acids. The V and J ends lost 6 bases and 0 bases respectively, with 8 bases between them. Per the germline V gene, CDR1 is SGHTA and CDR2 is FQGNSA. The DNA of the CDR3 is TGTGCCAGCAGTTACAGCATGAACACTGAAGCTTTCTTT. Translated, it gives CASSYSMNTEAFF.

This sequence joins TRBV5-5 and TRBJ1-1; TRBD1 matches at 7 bases. Looked up from germline, CDR1 is SGHKS and CDR2 is YYEKEE (reference sequence). The trim removed 5 bases at V and 5 bases at J, leaving 15 bases unmatched. The CDR3 has 16 amino acids. The CDR3 nucleotides read TGTGCCAGCAGTTCTACAGGGGTTCTAATGGGGACTGAAGCTTTCTTT. Protein: CASSSTGVLMGTEAFF.

This clonotype was detected only a few times. V gene TRBV18 combines with J gene TRBJ2-5; D may be TRBD2 (5 bases). The CDR3 sequence is 14 residues long. The germline V gene encodes CDR1 KGHSH and CDR2 LQKENI. Trimming stripped 1 base from V and 5 bases from J, with 11 bases between. CDR3 DNA sequence: TGTGCCAGCTCACCACAGGCGGGCAGGGAGACCCAGTACTTC. Its protein product is CASSPQAGRETQYF.

This clonotype was observed a few times. V gene TRBV5-1 combines with J gene TRBJ2-1; 7 bases align to TRBD1. CDR3 size: 16 residues. Trimming cost V 2 bases and J 5 bases; bases outside gene matches: 10. Germline CDR1 and CDR2: SGHRS and YFSETQ. The CDR3 DNA is TGCGCCAGCAGCTTCTTAACAGGGGCCGGAGACAATGAGCAGTTCTTC. This gives the protein CASSFLTGAGDNEQFF.